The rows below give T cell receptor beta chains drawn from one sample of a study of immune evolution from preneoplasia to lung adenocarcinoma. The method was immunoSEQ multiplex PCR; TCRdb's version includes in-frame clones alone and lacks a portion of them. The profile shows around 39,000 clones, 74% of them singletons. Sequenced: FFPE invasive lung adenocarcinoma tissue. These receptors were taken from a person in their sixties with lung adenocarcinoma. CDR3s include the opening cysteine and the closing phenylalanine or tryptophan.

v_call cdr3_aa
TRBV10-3 CAISESRLAGAYEQYF
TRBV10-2 CASGIQGREYEQYF
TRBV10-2 CASSEIRNYGYTF
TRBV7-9 CASSSRTGDILNEKLFF
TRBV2 CASRNQGVREKLFF
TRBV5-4 CASSPTAGGLSYEQYF
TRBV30 CAWRKRLNTEAFF
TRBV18 CASSPTKAGRNYGYTF
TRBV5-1 CASSVGQAKYF
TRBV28 CASSPAGGRAGDTQYF
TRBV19 CASSRSTPRRNTIYF
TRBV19 CASSMDRGVRQPQHF